Sequencing of this TCR beta chain was carried out in a study of human T cells and chemical hapten exposure. Study overall: Patients' scalps got diphenylcyclopropenone weekly throughout the approximately 22-week study. Mainly, slight library volume differences in the pool made TCR yields vary.

Time point specified: pre-sensitization, week 0. The treatment is: therapeutic diphenylcyclopropenone sensitization with weekly scalp DPC. The starting material, unfractionated whole blood, was used for total RNA extraction. Non-pregnant alopecia patients aged 18 to 70, suitable for DPC therapy. Study-level results: Expanded TCR counts at PT1 were positively correlated with the patch test score.

TCRdb redid the calling of the RACE reads with MiXCR, one entry per CDR3 protein. The data contain some 36,000 distinct CDR3 sequences, around a tenth of them singletons. The germline gives CDR1 SNHLY, CDR2 FYNNEI. The CDR3 consists of 13 residues. V was pared by 10 bases and J by 4 bases, with 17 bases between. This clonotype was recorded at least ten times. Its antigen remains unknown. Sequenced here: whole blood, sampled in connection with sensitization to the hapten diphenylcyclopropenone (DPC). The receptor was derived from a man aged 45-65 years with alopecia areata. Some clones in this sample may be carry-over from other donors' samples. This rearrangement joins TRBV2 to TRBJ2-7, with a possible D match to TRBD1 (5 bases). In nucleotides, the CDR3 is TGTGCCACCCAGGGTGTGGGGCAATACGAGCAGTACTTC. It specifies CATQGVGQYEQYF. Supplemented by reference TRBV2 and TRBJ2-7, the full variable domain reads EPEVTQTPSHQVTQMGQEVILRCVPISNHLYFYWYRQILGQKVEFLVSFYNNEISEKSEIFDDQFSVERPDGSNFTLKIRSTKLEDSAMYFCATQGVGQYEQYFGPGTRLTVT.